The T cell receptor beta chain described here comes from a study of identical twins. Study-level results: Twins showed weaker excess sharing in their beta out-of-frame sequences. Out-of-frame TCR alpha sharing in monozygotic twins exceeded recombination model predictions.

TCRdb ran MiXCR on the 5' RACE reads and lists one entry per CDR3 protein. The repertoire has about 530,000 distinct CDR3 sequences, about 16% of them found once; the top ten carry 0.44%. Notes on this clonotype: The antigen remains unidentified.

The length of the CDR3 is 15 residues. The germline gives CDR1 KGHDR, CDR2 SFDVKD. The V end was cut by 5 bases, the J end by 6 bases, with 16 bases between. These same data were also listed under a study on yellow fever vaccine responses in identical twins.

This receptor was identified in a woman aged 18-29 years in good health. Sequencing was carried out using CD4+ T cells sorted from blood. The chain has TRBV24-1 and TRBJ2-1; a possible D gene is TRBD2 (5 bases). DNA for the CDR3: TGTGCCACCAGTGCGTCCCCTCTAGCAGCCAATGAGCAGTTCTTC. Its protein product is CATSASPLAANEQFF.